These T cell receptor beta chains were read from a single sample in a study of beta chain features in type 1 diabetes. Method: immunoSEQ multiplex PCR; TCRdb's copy keeps in-frame clones and lacks some. This table has around 500,000 clones, approximately 10% appearing once. The sample comprised naive CD4+ T cells from blood. The receptors originated from a woman aged 18-29 years in good health. Both conserved end residues are part of each CDR3. A D gene is named only where the DNA matches it firmly. Clone size appears in some rows only: once, few, many, or a class for an expanded clone.

CDR3aa	CDR3nt	abundance	len	j_gene	v_gene	d_gene
CASSRGGPTDTQYF	TGTGCCAGCAGCCGAGGAGGTCCCACCGATACGCAGTATTTT	few	14	TRBJ2-3	TRBV11-3	-
CASSLTGLVFVGNNEQFF	TGCGCCAGCAGCCTTACGGGACTAGTCTTTGTCGGAAACAATGAGCAGTTCTTC	-	18	TRBJ2-1	TRBV4-1	TRBD2
CASSPGQYGYTF	TGTGCCAGTAGTCCGGGGCAATATGGCTACACCTTC	few	12	TRBJ1-2	TRBV19	-
CASSLYSGNTIYF	TGTGCCAGCAGCTTGTACTCAGGAAACACCATATATTTT	-	13	TRBJ1-3	TRBV5-4	-
CATGTSANNEQFF	TGTGCCACAGGGACTAGCGCAAACAATGAGCAGTTCTTC	few	13	TRBJ2-1	TRBV10-3	TRBD2
CSVAFLNYGYTF	TGCAGCGTTGCATTTCTTAACTATGGCTACACCTTC	few	12	TRBJ1-2	TRBV29-1	-
CASSQGAASTDTQYF	TGTGCCAGCAGCCAAGGCGCGGCTAGCACAGATACGCAGTATTTT	few	15	TRBJ2-3	TRBV14	-
CASSLTDRNIQYF	TGTGCCAGCAGTTTAACAGATAGAAACATTCAGTACTTC	few	13	TRBJ2-4	TRBV28	-
CASSRQVAAINEQFF	TGTGCCAGCAGCCGACAAGTTGCAGCGATCAATGAGCAGTTCTTC	-	15	TRBJ2-1	TRBV4-2	-
CASSPKGLPPLHF	TGTGCCAGCAGCCCGAAGGGTTTGCCACCCCTCCACTTT	-	13	TRBJ1-6	TRBV14	-
CASSLKRTSGRGGGELFF	TGTGCCAGCAGCTTAAAGAGGACTAGCGGGAGAGGCGGCGGGGAGCTGTTTTTT	-	18	TRBJ2-2	TRBV7-9	TRBD2
CASRRDRGESYTF	TGTGCCAGCAGGAGGGACAGGGGAGAAAGCTACACCTTC	few	13	TRBJ1-2	TRBV6-5	TRBD1
CASSYRGTDTQYF	TGCGCCAGCAGCTACCGGGGAACAGATACGCAGTATTTT	few	13	TRBJ2-3	TRBV4-3	-
CASSQSGRQTVLAKNIQYF	TGCGCCAGCAGTCAATCGGGCCGACAGACCGTTTTAGCCAAAAACATTCAGTACTTC	-	19	TRBJ2-4	TRBV23-1	-
CSVAGTGGSDEKLFF	TGCAGCGTTGCGGGGACAGGGGGCTCGGATGAAAAACTGTTTTTT	-	15	TRBJ1-4	TRBV29-1	TRBD1
CASSRYSGTGDDTQYF	TGTGCCAGCAGCCGTTATTCGGGGACAGGGGACGATACGCAGTATTTT	few	16	TRBJ2-3	TRBV7-2	TRBD1